This TCR beta chain is drawn from a study of T cells in women clearing cervical HPV infection. Study summary: Case blood drawn at lesion detection; control blood after infection cleared.

Produced via immunoSEQ multiplex PCR; TCRdb's table is partial and in-frame only. The specimen's table records 36,000 or so clones. Sequencing was performed on blood buffy coat. This receptor was obtained from a woman aged 18 to 75 with a cervical HPV16 infection that either progressed to CIN3+ or cleared (not recorded which).

Partial CDR3 DNA: TGCGCCAGCAGTTCGACAGGGGGCGAAGCCTACGAG. This gives the protein CASSSTGGEAYE. The whole CDR3 protein is CASSSTGGEAYEQYF. The chain employs TRBV10-1 and TRBJ2-7; 10 bases agree with TRBD1. The read falls 3 residues short of the CDR3 end, and the missing part is taken from the germline J gene. Looked up from germline, CDR1 is WNHNN and CDR2 is SYGVQD (reference sequence). The length of the CDR3 is 15 residues. The V gene end was trimmed by 5 bases and the J gene end by 2 bases; junction bases not matched to a gene: 6.